What follows is one T cell receptor (beta chain) and its context. This clonotype was counted a few times. Its antigen is currently not known. The input lacks base qualities; no much larger clone sits a single base away. The data originate from a study of T cell repertoires in cytomegalovirus infection (dated by TCRdb to between 2019 and 2020). About the full investigation: Alongside well-studied HLA-B-restricted epitopes, the peptide stimulations were aimed at recently identified HLA-C-restricted CMV epitopes, whose presentation resists viral immunomodulation. Because public TCR beta signatures pointed to carriage of CMV infection together with the matching HLA type, the HLA type of each donor mattered for the analysis.

Sequencer: Illumina HiSeq 1500. TCRdb reanalyzed the raw reads on its own, using fastp at Q25 for trimming and MiXCR for clone calling, and kept in-frame beta chains. Each CDR3 protein appears once, grouped with its most common genes and DNA. In this sample the table shows 700,000 to 850,000 distinct CDR3 sequences, 30% to 35% of which occur a single time. The ten largest clones add up to 12% of the sample. The paper as a whole reports these results and caveats: In the ex vivo response, HLA-C-restricted CMV-specific TCR beta clonotypes were dominant, and in two of eight donors the single most frequent clonotype came from this HLA-C-restricted group. In both this cohort and an independent roughly 330-donor cohort, the cumulative frequency of public TCR beta family members distinguished carriers of CMV infection plus the relevant HLA type.

The label giving this sample's treatment or condition can be read as: in vitro stimulation with specific CMV peptide epitopes to enrich CMV-specific T cells. Relative to germline, V is 1 base shorter and J is 3 bases shorter, with 9 bases between their ends. The cysteine opens and the phenylalanine closes a CDR3 of 15 amino acids. CDR3 DNA only is kept here, 45 bases in frame from base 1. The germline V gene gives CDR1 as MNHEY and CDR2 as SVGEGT. The rearrangement joined TRBV6-2 or TRBV6-3 to TRBJ2-2; the D segment cannot be called with confidence. The origin of this receptor is a human donor in good health (CMV status not recorded). Some clones in this sample may be carry-over from other donors' samples. The sequences come from cultured CD8+ T cells from PBMCs, collected from culture after CMV antigen stimulation. The sequence in DNA is TGTGCCAGCAGTTACTTTTCCCCCGACACCGGGGAGCTGTTTTTT. It is translated as CASSYFSPDTGELFF.